One sample yielded the 21 T cell receptor beta chains listed below, sequenced in a study of Ad26.COV2.S vaccination and SARS-CoV-2 variants (dated by TCRdb to about 2021). The treatment or condition label here, explained by the study, means: roughly 20 received Ad26.COV2.S at low or high dose, single or two shots; about 5 received placebo; per-sample allocation not given. Repertoires of vaccine and placebo recipients were sequenced from samples taken on day 63 after the first injection. The library was built by means of the immunoSEQ multiplex PCR assay. TCRdb carries this immuneACCESS record with in-frame sequences only. Its versions omit some clonotypes, under half of them owing to an unresolved V gene in the studies checked, with the rest unexplained. Counted in this sample were a few hundred thousand clones; approximately 87% of them appeared once. Around 5% of the sample belongs to the ten largest clones.

Sequencing used peripheral blood, obtained in a trial of Ad26.COV2.S vaccine versus placebo. The receptors come from a person aged 18-60 years who received the Ad26.COV2.S COVID-19 vaccine or a placebo.

The genes are TRBV7-9 and TRBJ2-7; no reliable D call. Per the germline V gene, CDR1 is SEHNR and CDR2 is FQNEAQ (reference sequence). Trimming took 5 bases from V and 6 from J, leaving 11 bases between them. The CDR3 totals 12 residues. CDR3 sequence: CASSPPGREQYF. The DNA of the CDR3 is TGTGCCAGCAGCCCCCCCGGACGCGAGCAGTACTTC.

V and J are TRBV27 and TRBJ1-5, with D maybe TRBD1 (5 bases). This CDR3 spans 14 amino acids. CDR1 is MNHEY and CDR2 is SMNVEV in the germline V gene (reference sequence). Deletions cut 7 bases from V and 7 bases from J, with 17 bases between. The CDR3, as DNA: TGTGCCAGCACCCCTTGGGGCCCAGGGCAGCCCCAGCATTTT. This gives the protein CASTPWGPGQPQHF.

The chain uses TRBV6-2 or TRBV6-3 and TRBJ2-7, with 9 bases fitting TRBD1. Per the germline V gene, CDR1 is MNHEY and CDR2 is SVGEGT. There are 16 residues in the CDR3. V trimming: 4 bases; J trimming: 2 bases; junction bases outside the gene matches: 9. The CDR3 is CASSSTGTGTPYEQYF. The CDR3 region has the DNA TGTGCCAGCAGTTCTACCGGGACAGGGACCCCCTACGAGCAGTACTTC.

This chain uses TRBV6-2 or TRBV6-3 with TRBJ1-1; TRBD1 aligns across 7 bases. V was pared by 2 bases and J by 5 bases, with 8 bases of the junction left unmatched. Per the germline V gene, CDR1 is MNHEY and CDR2 is SVGEGT. This CDR3 comprises 15 residues. CDR3 loop: CASSYTTTGRTEAFF. The CDR3 nucleotides read TGTGCCAGCAGTTACACCACGACAGGGCGAACTGAAGCTTTCTTT.

This chain joins TRBV7-8 and TRBJ1-1; TRBD1 matches at 7 bases. This CDR3 is 15 amino acids long. Unmatched junction bases numbered 6, after V lost 4 bases and J lost 1 base. Germline assignment: CDR1 SGHVS and CDR2 FQNEAQ. For the CDR3, the DNA is TGTGCCAGCAGCTACGAGGGGGCACCGAACACTGAAGCTTTCTTT. Its translation is CASSYEGAPNTEAFF.

The chain couples TRBV6-5 to TRBJ1-1; D ambiguous. The V gene lost 4 bases and the J gene lost 0 bases, with 9 bases spanning the gap. The germline V gene encodes CDR1 MNHEY and CDR2 SVGAGI. The CDR3 contains 14 residues. In DNA, the CDR3 is TGTGCCAGCAGTTCACATGGAATGAACACTGAAGCTTTCTTT. Translated: CASSSHGMNTEAFF.

V is TRBV9 and J is TRBJ1-2; tentatively, D is TRBD1 (5 bases). This CDR3 has 16 amino acids. V lost 6 bases to trimming and J lost 8 bases, with 26 bases between them. Germline values: CDR1 SGDLS, CDR2 YYNGEE. The CDR3: CASTLPFGGRYGGYTF. The CDR3 DNA is TGTGCCAGCACCCTCCCCTTCGGGGGTAGATATGGAGGCTACACCTTC. The entire variable domain, with the rest obtained from reference TRBV9 and TRBJ1-2, is as follows: DSGVTQTPKHLITATGQRVTLRCSPRSGDLSVYWYQQSLDQGLQFLIQYYNGEERAKGNILERFSAQQFPDLHSELNLSSLELGDSALYFCASTLPFGGRYGGYTFGSGTRLTVV.

This chain joins TRBV5-1 and TRBJ2-7; TRBD1 matches 8 bases. Per germline, CDR1 SGHRS and CDR2 YFSETQ. J was trimmed by 3 bases and V by 0 bases; bases with no gene match: 5. The CDR3 has 15 amino acids. The CDR3 loop reads CASSLGRDRSYEQYF. The CDR3, as DNA: TGCGCCAGCAGCTTGGGCCGGGACAGGAGCTACGAGCAGTACTTC.

V is TRBV7-2 and J is TRBJ1-2; D not resolved. V lost 3 bases, J lost 4 bases, and 9 bases lay in between. The germline gives CDR1 SGHTA, CDR2 FQGNSA. The CDR3 sequence is 13 residues long. CDR3 DNA sequence: TGTGCCAGCAGCTTTTCAGAGATCTATGGCTACACCTTC. Translating it yields CASSFSEIYGYTF.

This clone is a singleton in its sample. V gene TRBV10-1 combines with J gene TRBJ2-7; 9 nucleotides line up with TRBD1. From germline, CDR1 is WNHNN and CDR2 SYGVQD (reference sequence). The CDR3 runs to 20 residues. Trimming cost V 2 bases and J 2 bases; bases outside gene matches: 19. As DNA, the CDR3 is TGCGCCAGCAGTGAGACTTCCGGGACAGGGAGGTTGAGGAATACCTACGAGCAGTACGTC. This sequence encodes CASSETSGTGRLRNTYEQYV.

This CDR3 is CASSYATGISNQPQHF. The CDR3 nucleotides are TGTGCCAGCAGTTACGCGACAGGGATTAGCAATCAGCCCCAGCATTTT. The chain has TRBV6-2 or TRBV6-3 and TRBJ1-5; 7 bases align to TRBD1. Losses at the gene ends were 2 bases for V and 0 bases for J; bases not matched to a gene: 4. Germline V CDR1 and CDR2: MNHEY, SVGEGT. The CDR3 extends over 16 amino acids.

V and J are TRBV4-1 and TRBJ2-7; a weak D match, TRBD1 (6 bases). This CDR3 comprises 15 residues. Trimming shortened V by 4 bases and J by 1 base, and 14 bases separated the two germline ends. Germline V lookup: CDR1 MGHRA, CDR2 YSYEKL. The CDR3: CASSPGAGASYEQYF. Written as DNA, the CDR3 is TGCGCCAGCAGCCCTGGGGCAGGGGCGTCCTACGAGCAGTACTTC.

This sequence joins TRBV19 and TRBJ1-2; D is uncertain. CDR1 and CDR2 (germline): LNHDA, SQIVND (reference sequence). Deletions cut 0 bases from V and 1 base from J, with 12 bases between. CDR3 length equals 16 residues. For the CDR3, the DNA is TGTGCCAGTAGTATAGATCCATGGGCGCTTAACTATGGCTACACCTTC. This sequence encodes CASSIDPWALNYGYTF.

J is TRBJ1-1 and V is TRBV27, with TRBD1 matching over 9 bases. Germline V gives CDR1 MNHEY, CDR2 SMNVEV (reference sequence). CDR3 length: 13 residues. V shed 10 bases, J shed 4 bases, and the junction held 7 bases outside the gene matches. Here the CDR3 DNA reads TGTGCCATCGGGACAGGGAGGGGCACTGAAGCTTTCTTT. Protein: CAIGTGRGTEAFF.

This clone was seen once. This chain uses TRBV7-2 with TRBJ2-3; the match to TRBD2 covers 12 bases. V shed 8 bases and J 5 bases; nucleotides not matched to a gene: 8. Looked up from germline, CDR1 is SGHTA and CDR2 is FQGNSA. This CDR3 has 15 residues. The CDR3 coding sequence is TGTGCCAGCCGACCCGGGACTAGCGGGTTAGATACGCAGTATTTT. Protein: CASRPGTSGLDTQYF.

The V and J genes are TRBV6-6 and TRBJ1-1; D is undetermined. Germline V gene data show CDR1 as MNHNY and CDR2 as SVGAGI (reference sequence). The CDR3 has 14 residues. The V end was cut by 4 bases, the J end by 5 bases, with 14 bases between. The CDR3 is CASSLRDLGTEAFF. CDR3 nucleotide sequence: TGTGCCAGCAGTTTACGAGACTTGGGGACTGAAGCTTTCTTT.

The rearrangement links TRBV6-2 or TRBV6-3 to TRBJ1-1; the match to TRBD1 covers 12 bases. The CDR3 length is 14 residues. Losses at the gene ends were 4 bases for V and 8 bases for J; bases not matched to a gene: 5. The germline gives CDR1 MNHEY, CDR2 SVGEGT. Here the CDR3 reads CASSSGTGGNEAFF. In DNA form, the CDR3 reads TGTGCCAGCAGTTCCGGGACAGGGGGCAACGAAGCTTTCTTT.

Regarding this clone: Compared with germline, one end of the junction differs, possibly owing to a read error. The chain employs TRBV7-3 and TRBJ2-1; 10 bases are shared with TRBD2. The CDR3 totals 19 residues. From germline, CDR1 is SGHTA and CDR2 FQGTGA. The CDR3 loop is CASSRPRTSGTSSYNEQFF. The CDR3 coding sequence is TGCGCCAGCAGCCGCCCAAGGACTAGCGGCACCAGCTCCTACAATGAGCAGTTCTTC.

V usage is TRBV7-2 and J usage is TRBJ1-2, with TRBD1 identical over 7 bases. J gave up 3 bases and V 3 bases, and 7 bases lay outside the gene matches. The CDR3 contains 15 residues. Germline assignment: CDR1 SGHTA and CDR2 FQGNSA. The CDR3 coding sequence is TGTGCCAGCAGCTTGGGACAGCCTCTTTACTATGGCTACACCTTC. Translated: CASSLGQPLYYGYTF.

V usage is TRBV5-1 and J usage is TRBJ1-2; 7 nucleotides agree with TRBD1. V dropped 8 bases and J dropped 0; count of bases not matched to a gene: 13. Germline V gene sequence: CDR1 SGHRS, CDR2 YFSETQ. This CDR3 has 16 residues. CDR3 region: CASRPRDSLANYGYTF. DNA of the CDR3: TGCGCCAGTAGGCCCCGGGACAGTCTCGCTAACTATGGCTACACCTTC.

This clone was recorded a few times. The chain links TRBV5-1 to TRBJ1-6; TRBD1 matches 9 bases. V gave up 0 bases and J gave up 9 bases; unmatched junction bases: 4. CDR1 and CDR2 from the germline V gene are SGHRS and YFSETQ. CDR3 length: 15 residues. The DNA of the CDR3 is TGCGCCAGCAGCTTGGAGACGACAGGGGGTTCACCCCTCCACTTT. Its protein is CASSLETTGGSPLHF.